The rows below give T cell receptor beta chains drawn from one sample of a study of Graves' ophthalmopathy and Graves' hyperthyroidism. TCRdb reanalysed the multiplex PCR reads using MiXCR and keeps one entry per CDR3 protein. The table lists about 740,000 distinct CDR3 sequences, roughly 41% of them singletons. The sequencing input was peripheral blood. Receptors were obtained from an adult man with Graves' ophthalmopathy. CDR3s include the opening cysteine and the closing phenylalanine or tryptophan. D genes are given only for firm matches. Where a row states a size, it is once, few, many or the class of an expanded clone; other rows omit it.

D gene: .
clone size: few
V gene: TRBV20-1
J gene: TRBJ1-3
CDR3 DNA: TGCAGTGCTACGAGAGATATCTCTGGAAACACCATATATTTT
CDR3 protein: CSATRDISGNTIYF

D gene: .
clone size: .
V gene: TRBV15
J gene: TRBJ1-5
CDR3 DNA: TGTGCCACCAGCAGGGAGCGAGGAGCTCAGCCCCAGCATTTT
CDR3 protein: CATSRERGAQPQHF

D gene: TRBD2
clone size: once
V gene: TRBV11-2
J gene: TRBJ2-7
CDR3 DNA: TGTGCCCGCAGCTTACTTCTGGCGGGGGGAGGAGAGCAGTACTTC
CDR3 protein: CARSLLLAGGGEQYF

D gene: .
clone size: .
V gene: TRBV19
J gene: TRBJ1-5
CDR3 DNA: TGTGCCAGTAGTATAGCGGCGGCGTCGTCGCCCCAGCATTTT
CDR3 protein: CASSIAAASSPQHF

D gene: TRBD1
clone size: .
V gene: TRBV15
J gene: TRBJ2-7
CDR3 DNA: TGTGCCACCAGCAGAGATGGGGACAGACAATTCTCCTACGAGCAGTACTTC
CDR3 protein: CATSRDGDRQFSYEQYF

D gene: .
clone size: many
V gene: TRBV29-1
J gene: TRBJ2-7
CDR3 DNA: TGCAGCGCCACATTACCGGGAGACTCCTCCTACGAGCAGTACTTC
CDR3 protein: CSATLPGDSSYEQYF

D gene: .
clone size: .
V gene: TRBV5-1
J gene: TRBJ2-7
CDR3 DNA: TGCGCCAGCAGCTTTAGTGGAGAGTTCTACGAGCAGTACTTC
CDR3 protein: CASSFSGEFYEQYF

D gene: TRBD2
clone size: many
V gene: TRBV7-2
J gene: TRBJ2-7
CDR3 DNA: TGTGCCAGCAGCTGGGGACTATCCTACGAGCAGTACTTC
CDR3 protein: CASSWGLSYEQYF

D gene: TRBD2
clone size: .
V gene: TRBV11-1
J gene: TRBJ2-7
CDR3 DNA: TGTGCCAGCAGCTTAGAGGGGACTATAACCTACGAGCAGTACTTC
CDR3 protein: CASSLEGTITYEQYF

D gene: TRBD1
clone size: many
V gene: TRBV7-9
J gene: TRBJ1-4
CDR3 DNA: TGTGCCAGCAGCTCGCGACAGGGCACTAATGAAAAACTGTTTTTT
CDR3 protein: CASSSRQGTNEKLFF

D gene: .
clone size: few
V gene: TRBV7-3
J gene: TRBJ1-3
CDR3 DNA: TGTGCCAGCAGCCGCGGGCCGGGGGGATCGAACACCATATATTTT
CDR3 protein: CASSRGPGGSNTIYF

D gene: .
clone size: many
V gene: TRBV7-9
J gene: TRBJ2-5
CDR3 DNA: TGTGCCAGCAGCTCCCCTCCACAGGGTACCCCAGAGACCCAGTACTTC
CDR3 protein: CASSSPPQGTPETQYF

D gene: .
clone size: .
V gene: TRBV7-2
J gene: TRBJ2-7
CDR3 DNA: TGTGCCAGCAGCTTAATCGAATCCAGCGGGACAGACTTC
CDR3 protein: CASSLIESSGTDF

D gene: TRBD1
clone size: .
V gene: TRBV29-1
J gene: TRBJ2-5
CDR3 DNA: TGCCGCAGGGGGCGGGAGACCCAGTACTTC
CDR3 protein: CRRGRETQYF

D gene: TRBD2
clone size: .
V gene: TRBV20-1
J gene: TRBJ2-7
CDR3 DNA: TGCAGTGCTAGAGTCCCGACTAGCTTGCCCTACGAGCAGTACTTC
CDR3 protein: CSARVPTSLPYEQYF

D gene: TRBD1
clone size: many
V gene: TRBV20-1
J gene: TRBJ2-7
CDR3 DNA: TGCAGTGCCACGGGACAGGGGACCTACGAGCAGTACTTC
CDR3 protein: CSATGQGTYEQYF

D gene: .
clone size: .
V gene: TRBV2
J gene: TRBJ1-4
CDR3 DNA: TGTGCCAGCAGTGACAAGGTGAAGCTGTTTTTT
CDR3 protein: CASSDKVKLFF

D gene: TRBD2
clone size: .
V gene: TRBV10-2
J gene: TRBJ2-7
CDR3 DNA: TGTGCCAGCTCACCACCCGGGACTAGCGGGAGATACGAGCAGTACTTC
CDR3 protein: CASSPPGTSGRYEQYF

D gene: .
clone size: many
V gene: TRBV6-5
J gene: TRBJ1-4
CDR3 DNA: TGTGCCAGCAGTGACTCTGGGCGGGGTGAAAAACTGTTTTTT
CDR3 protein: CASSDSGRGEKLFF